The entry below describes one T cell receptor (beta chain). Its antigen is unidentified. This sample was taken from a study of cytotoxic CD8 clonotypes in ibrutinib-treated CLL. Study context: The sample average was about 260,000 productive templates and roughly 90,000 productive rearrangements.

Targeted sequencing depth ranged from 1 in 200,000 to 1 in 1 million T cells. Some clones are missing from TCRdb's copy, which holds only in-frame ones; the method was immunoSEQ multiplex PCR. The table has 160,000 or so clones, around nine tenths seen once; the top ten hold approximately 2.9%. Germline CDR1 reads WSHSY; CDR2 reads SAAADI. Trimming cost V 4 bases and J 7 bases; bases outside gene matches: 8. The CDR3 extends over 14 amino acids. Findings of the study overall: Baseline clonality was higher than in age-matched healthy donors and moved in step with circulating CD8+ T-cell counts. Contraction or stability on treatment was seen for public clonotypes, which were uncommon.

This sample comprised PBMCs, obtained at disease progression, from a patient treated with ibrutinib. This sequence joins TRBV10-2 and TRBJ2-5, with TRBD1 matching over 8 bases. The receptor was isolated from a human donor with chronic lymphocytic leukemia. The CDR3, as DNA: TGCGCCAGCAGTGGAGGACAGGGCGGAATGACCCAGTACTTC. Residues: CASSGGQGGMTQYF.